This TCR beta chain was found in a study of T cells after yellow fever vaccination. Findings of the study overall: The study found a weaker secondary response that peaked faster, day 5 versus 15. Clones that expanded after primary vaccination mostly reappeared after the booster (roughly 96% CD4, around 87% CD8).

TCRdb analysed the 5' RACE reads with MiXCR anew, one entry per CDR3 protein. The table includes around 250,000 distinct CDR3 sequences, around 7% detected once. This clonotype came up many times. Its antigen is not identified. In germline, CDR1 is SGHVS, CDR2 FQNEAQ. This CDR3 has 16 residues. Between the trimmed V and J ends, which lost 4 bases and 2 bases, there was a span of 14 bases. Sequenced material: CD4+ T cells sorted from PBMCs, taken 15 days after the yellow fever booster vaccination. This TCR was recovered from a man aged 30 to 39 who received the YFV17D yellow fever vaccine. V is TRBV7-8 and J is TRBJ2-2; no clear D. CDR3 protein: CASSSTEEINTGELFF. The CDR3 DNA is TGTGCCAGCAGCTCCACTGAGGAAATAAACACCGGGGAGCTGTTTTTT.